The 32 T cell receptor beta chains reported below all come from one sample, sequenced in a study of glioma-infiltrating T cells. Using RNA template, CDR3s of TCR alpha and beta were amplified with iRepertoire arm-PCR. From the multiplex PCR reads, TCRdb called clonotypes with MiXCR, one entry per CDR3 protein. The table has about 3,500 distinct CDR3 sequences, around 92% seen once. The specimen was glioma tissue, nonneoplastic brain tissue, or PBMCs (not recorded which). These TCRs come from a human donor with low-grade glioma or glioblastoma, undergoing nonglioma brain surgery, or in good health (not recorded which).

A note on this clonotype: The library was built for alpha chains, so this beta chain is an off-target read and its size means little. The V gene is TRBV24-1, the J gene TRBJ2-1, with a weak D call TRBD1 (5 bases). V was trimmed by 6 bases and J by 6 bases, leaving 20 bases between them. The CDR3 has 16 residues. The germline V gene has CDR1 KGHDR and CDR2 SFDVKD. This CDR3 reads CATSSDQGYSANEQFF. DNA for the CDR3: TGTGCCACCAGTTCCGATCAGGGTTACAGCGCCAATGAGCAGTTCTTC.

Notes on this clonotype: The library was built for alpha chains, so this beta chain is an off-target read and its size means little. The chain has TRBV28 and TRBJ2-3; 12 bases agree with TRBD2. V lost 3 bases and J lost 2; bases outside the gene matches: 6. Germline V gives CDR1 MDHEN, CDR2 SYDVKM. This CDR3 has 17 residues. CDR3 nucleotide sequence: TGTGCCAGCAGTTTGTGGACTAGCGGGGCTTACACAGATACGCAGTATTTT. It is translated as CASSLWTSGAYTDTQYF.

A remark on this clonotype: A junction boundary mismatches the germline segment, possibly from a read error. With the library built for alpha chains, this beta chain is off target and its frequency is not meaningful. V usage is TRBV5-1 and J usage is TRBJ2-7, with no clear D. This CDR3 region has 13 residues. In germline, CDR1 is SGHRS, CDR2 YFSETQ. CDR3 loop: CASSPGRAEERYF. CDR3 in DNA: TGCGCCAGCAGCCCTGGACGGGCTGAGGAGCGGTACTTC.

In regard to this clonotype: The junction differs from germline at one of its ends, possibly a read error. As an off-target read in a library built for alpha chains, this beta chain has a frequency of little significance. The chain recombines TRBV7-6 with TRBJ2-1, with 10 nucleotides matching TRBD1. The CDR3 is made up of 15 amino acids. The V gene's germline CDR1 is SGHVS and CDR2 FNYEAQ. DNA for the CDR3: TGTGCTAGCAGCCTCGGACAGGGGGCCTACAATGAGCAGTTCTTC. This encodes CASSLGQGAYNEQFF.

In regard to this clonotype: For a library built for alpha chains, this beta chain is a stray read; little rests on its size. The CDR3 DNA reads TGTGCCAGCAGCCCCGCCTGGGCTGGGGAAAGTGAGCAGTTCTTC. Its protein is CASSPAWAGESEQFF. The J gene is TRBJ2-1, the V gene TRBV6-1; D unclear. Germline assignment: CDR1 MNHNS and CDR2 SASEGT. The CDR3 sequence is 15 residues long. Deletions cut 6 bases from V and 9 bases from J, with 21 bases between.

Turning to this clonotype: This beta chain appears as a stray read in a library generated for alpha chains; its size is not informative. The chain employs TRBV6-5 and TRBJ1-1; D may be TRBD1 (5 bases). Germline CDR1 is MNHEY and CDR2 is SVGAGI. With 4 bases removed from V and 4 bases from J, the gap between germline ends came to 19 bases. The CDR3 runs 16 residues. Here the CDR3 reads CASSLRGGSGATEAFF. CDR3 DNA sequence: TGTGCCAGCAGTTTGCGGGGTGGGAGCGGGGCCACTGAAGCTTTCTTT.

As to this clonotype: Since the library was made to target alpha chains, this beta chain is a stray read and its abundance is not meaningful. The chain couples TRBV6-6 to TRBJ1-1; D ambiguous. The CDR3 runs to 13 residues. V was trimmed by 2 bases and J by 5 bases, leaving 9 bases between them. In germline, CDR1 is MNHNY, CDR2 SVGAGI (reference sequence). CDR3 protein: CASSYGRETEAFF. The CDR3 nucleotides are TGTGCCAGCAGTTACGGTAGGGAAACTGAAGCTTTCTTT.

Remarks on this clonotype: A library made for alpha chains picked up this beta chain off target, so its size means little. The J gene is TRBJ1-2, the V gene TRBV4-1; D is undetermined. Germline V gives CDR1 MGHRA, CDR2 YSYEKL. V lost 0 bases and J lost 7, with 15 bases in between. The CDR3 sequence is 15 residues long. CDR3 in DNA: TGCGCCAGCAGCCAAGAATTTTCGGCAGTCACTGGCTACACCTTC. The encoded protein is CASSQEFSAVTGYTF.

With respect to this clonotype: This beta chain represents an off-target read in a library built for alpha chains; its size is of limited meaning. The V call is TRBV20-1, the J call TRBJ1-1, with 7 bases lining up with TRBD1. Germline loops: CDR1 DFQATT, CDR2 SNEGSKA (reference sequence). The ends lost 6 bases at V and 3 bases at J; junction bases unmatched: 7. This CDR3 has 13 residues. CDR3 coding DNA: TGCAGTGCCAAGACAGGGTGGTACACTGAAGCTTTCTTT. This encodes CSAKTGWYTEAFF.

With respect to this clonotype: Since it is a stray read in a library aimed at alpha chains, this beta chain has a size that is not meaningful. V is TRBV2 and J is TRBJ2-7; D possibly matches TRBD1 or TRBD2 (5 bases each). Trimming stripped 5 bases from V and 7 bases from J, with 12 bases between. The CDR3 contains 12 residues. In germline, CDR1 is SNHLY, CDR2 FYNNEI. CDR3 residues: CASSFVGGEQYF. The CDR3 DNA reads as TGTGCCAGCAGTTTCGTTGGGGGTGAGCAGTACTTC.

Note on this clonotype: Because this beta chain is a stray read in a library intended to capture alpha chains, its abundance should not be given much weight. The chain couples TRBV20-1 to TRBJ2-7; 9 positions agree with TRBD2. V shed 1 base, J shed 5 bases, and the junction held 12 bases outside the gene matches. Per the germline V gene, CDR1 is DFQATT and CDR2 is SNEGSKA (reference sequence). The CDR3 loop spans 16 amino acids. CDR3 DNA sequence: TGCAGTGCTAGAGTTAACCAACCCGGGACTAGCAACGAGCAGTACTTC. Its protein is CSARVNQPGTSNEQYF.

In the case of this clonotype: This beta chain slipped into a library made for alpha chains as a stray read, so its size is not meaningful. The rearrangement uses TRBV28 and TRBJ2-7; no clear D gene. Per germline, CDR1 MDHEN and CDR2 SYDVKM. V was shortened by 8 bases and J by 6 bases, with 14 bases between the two germline ends. The CDR3 covers 12 residues. This chain's CDR3 is CASGSRLGEQYF. The CDR3, as DNA: TGTGCCAGCGGTAGTCGATTGGGCGAGCAGTACTTC.

About this clonotype itself: Because the library targeted alpha chains, this beta chain is an off-target read whose size means little. The V call is TRBV7-2, the J call TRBJ1-1; 8 bases align to TRBD1. Germline V gene data show CDR1 as SGHTA and CDR2 as FQGNSA. The CDR3 has 15 residues. V lost 5 bases, J lost 1 base, and 6 bases stayed unmatched. The CDR3 nucleotides are TGTGCCAGCAGCCCCCAGACAGGGGCGAACACTGAAGCTTTCTTT. This codes for CASSPQTGANTEAFF.

This clonotype turned up a few times. This beta chain is a stray read from a library made for alpha chains; its abundance is not meaningful. This chain's CDR3 is CASSLGPRREAFF. DNA of the CDR3: TGTGCCAGCAGTTTAGGACCTAGGAGAGAAGCTTTCTTT. This chain joins TRBV27 and TRBJ1-1; D gene uncertain. V lost 2 bases and J lost 8, with 12 bases in between. Per the germline V gene, CDR1 is MNHEY and CDR2 is SMNVEV (reference sequence). The CDR3 extends over 13 amino acids.

As to this clonotype: In a library made to pick up alpha chains, this beta chain is a stray read with a size that means little. This chain connects TRBV27 to TRBJ1-1; 7 nucleotides match TRBD1. The CDR3 length is 14 residues. The germline V gene has CDR1 MNHEY and CDR2 SMNVEV (reference sequence). Trimming removed 4 bases from V and 0 bases from J; junction bases left unmatched: 2. The CDR3 DNA follows: TGTGCCAGCAGTTCGGGACAGATGAACACTGAAGCTTTCTTT. Translated: CASSSGQMNTEAFF.

This clonotype has more than one count but fewer than ten. Because the library targeted alpha chains, this beta chain is an off-target read whose size means little. The chain is built from TRBV27 and TRBJ1-1; the D gene is possibly TRBD1 (5 bases). The V end was cut by 3 bases, the J end by 4 bases, with 12 bases between. The CDR3 contains 14 residues. The germline gives CDR1 MNHEY, CDR2 SMNVEV (reference sequence). Here the CDR3 DNA reads TGTGCCAGCAGTTTGCTACAGGAAGGCACTGAAGCTTTCTTT. Amino acids: CASSLLQEGTEAFF.

This clonotype was observed a single time. This beta chain is an unintended read in a library built for alpha chains; its size means little. The chain recombines TRBV4-1 with TRBJ2-5; TRBD2 is a possible D gene (6 bases). V was clipped by 0 bases and J by 9 bases, with 29 bases between them. The CDR3 contains 19 residues. Germline lookup yields CDR1 MGHRA and CDR2 YSYEKL. CDR3 residues: CASSQDHLRGHLRGGAQYF. The CDR3 DNA follows: TGCGCCAGCAGCCAAGACCACCTCCGGGGTCACCTACGAGGAGGGGCCCAGTACTTC.

In the case of this clonotype: The library was prepared for alpha chains; this beta chain is a stray read, so its frequency means little. V and J are TRBV6-2 or TRBV6-3 and TRBJ2-1, with TRBD1 as a possible D gene (6 bases). There are 15 residues in the CDR3. CDR1 is MNHEY and CDR2 is SVGEGT in the germline V gene. Between the trimmed V and J ends, which lost 5 bases and 6 bases, there was a span of 17 bases. DNA for the CDR3: TGTGCCAGCAGTGGTTCGCGGACCAGGGGCAATGAGCAGTTCTTC. Protein sequence: CASSGSRTRGNEQFF.

Points on this clonotype: This beta chain slipped into a library made for alpha chains as a stray read, so its size is not meaningful. CDR3 in amino acids: CSGTRDTTEAFF. In nucleotides, the CDR3 is TGCAGTGGTACCCGGGACACCACTGAAGCTTTCTTT. The chain carries TRBV20-1 and TRBJ1-1, with D perhaps matching TRBD1 (6 bases). Between the trimmed V and J ends, which lost 7 bases and 4 bases, there was a span of 13 bases. Germline CDR1 DFQATT, CDR2 SNEGSKA (reference sequence). This CDR3 is built from 12 residues.

As regards this clonotype: This beta chain is a stray read from a library made for alpha chains; its abundance is not meaningful. The chain recombines TRBV6-2 or TRBV6-3 with TRBJ1-1; unclear D gene. The V end was cut by 7 bases, the J end by 0 bases, with 6 bases between. CDR1 MNHEY and CDR2 SVGEGT come from the germline V gene. The CDR3 is made up of 12 amino acids. The CDR3 loop is CASKQLNTEAFF. CDR3 nucleotides: TGTGCCAGCAAACAGTTGAACACTGAAGCTTTCTTT.

Only one count was recorded for this clonotype. This beta chain is an unintended read in a library built for alpha chains; its size means little. The chain employs TRBV27 and TRBJ2-3, with D tentatively TRBD2 (5 bases). Germline-derived CDR1 and CDR2 are MNHEY and SMNVEV (reference sequence). The V gene lost 4 bases and the J gene lost 0 bases, with 8 bases spanning the gap. CDR3 size: 14 residues. The CDR3 DNA reads TGTGCCAGCAGTTCGAGGGAGAGCACAGATACGCAGTATTTT. It yields the protein CASSSRESTDTQYF.

This clonotype came up a few times. The library was designed around alpha chains, so this beta chain is a stray read whose abundance carries little weight. V usage is TRBV19 and J usage is TRBJ1-5; D not resolved. With 4 bases removed from V and 1 base from J, the gap between germline ends came to 11 bases. The CDR3 covers 15 residues. Germline V CDR1 and CDR2: LNHDA, SQIVND (reference sequence). For the CDR3, the DNA is TGTGCCAGTAGTAAAGGGTTTACGAGCAATCAGCCCCAGCATTTT. It codes for CASSKGFTSNQPQHF. Full variable domain (missing parts from reference TRBV19 and TRBJ1-5): DGGITQSPKYLFRKEGQNVTLSCEQNLNHDAMYWYRQDPGQGLRLIYYSQIVNDFQKGDIAEGYSVSREKKESFPLTVTSAQKNPTAFYLCASSKGFTSNQPQHFGDGTRLSIL.

Regarding this clonotype: Since the library was made to target alpha chains, this beta chain is a stray read and its abundance is not meaningful. The rearrangement uses TRBV7-2 and TRBJ2-7; D unresolved. CDR3 length: 14 residues. Germline CDR1 SGHTA, CDR2 FQGNSA. V was trimmed by 0 bases and J by 1 base, leaving 7 bases between them. CDR3 protein: CASSLAAGSYEQYF. The DNA for the CDR3 is TGTGCCAGCAGCTTAGCCGCCGGGTCCTACGAGCAGTACTTC. The complete variable domain, with remaining parts taken from reference TRBV7-2 and TRBJ2-7, reads GAGVSQSPSNKVTEKGKDVELRCDPISGHTALYWYRQSLGQGLEFLIYFQGNSAPDKSGLPSDRFSAERTGGSVSTLTIQRTQQEDSAVYLCASSLAAGSYEQYFGPGTRLTVT.

About this clonotype: Since it is a stray read in a library aimed at alpha chains, this beta chain has a size that is not meaningful. V and J are TRBV30 and TRBJ1-5; D not certain. This CDR3 is built from 14 residues. V was clipped by 2 bases and J by 5 bases, with 13 bases between them. CDR1 GTSNPN and CDR2 SVGIG come from the germline V gene (reference sequence). CDR3 loop: CAWSSLGSHQPQHF. The CDR3 DNA follows: TGTGCCTGGAGTTCCCTGGGGAGTCATCAGCCCCAGCATTTT.

Concerning this clonotype: At one end the junction does not follow the germline gene, possibly because of a read error. The library was designed around alpha chains, so this beta chain is a stray read whose abundance carries little weight. The chain links TRBV10-3 to TRBJ2-7; D may be TRBD2 (5 bases). This CDR3 is built from 12 residues. Germline V lookup: CDR1 ENHRY, CDR2 SYGVKD. The CDR3 sequence: CASSYPEGEQYF. DNA of the CDR3: TGTGCCAGCAGTTACCCTGAGGGAGAGCAGTACTTC.

As for this clonotype: Because the library targeted alpha chains, this beta chain is an off-target read whose size means little. The chain links TRBV20-1 to TRBJ2-5; D may correspond to TRBD1 or TRBD2 (5 bases each). The ends were cut back, 3 bases at V and 2 bases at J, with 10 bases in the middle. The CDR3 contains 13 residues. Per germline, CDR1 DFQATT and CDR2 SNEGSKA (reference sequence). The CDR3 here is CSASRGDQETQYF. The DNA for the CDR3 is TGCAGTGCTAGTAGAGGGGATCAAGAGACCCAGTACTTC.

In its sample, this clonotype was seen once. The library was prepared for alpha chains; this beta chain is a stray read, so its frequency means little. The CDR3 DNA sequence: TGTGCCAGCAGTGAGCGGGGCAATCAGCCCCAGCATTTT. Translating it yields CASSERGNQPQHF. The rearrangement uses TRBV2 and TRBJ1-5, with no clear D. The V gene's germline CDR1 is SNHLY and CDR2 FYNNEI. The length of the CDR3 is 13 residues. V gave up 3 bases and J gave up 2 bases, with 5 bases separating them. The whole variable domain, remainder taken from reference TRBV2 and TRBJ1-5, is EPEVTQTPSHQVTQMGQEVILRCVPISNHLYFYWYRQILGQKVEFLVSFYNNEISEKSEIFDDQFSVERPDGSNFTLKIRSTKLEDSAMYFCASSERGNQPQHFGDGTRLSIL.

Worth noting for this clonotype: The junction differs from germline at one of its ends, possibly a read error. This beta chain slipped into a library made for alpha chains as a stray read, so its size is not meaningful. V usage is TRBV10-2 and J usage is TRBJ2-7, with 11 bases aligning to TRBD1. The CDR3 spans 13 residues. Germline V gives CDR1 WSHSY, CDR2 SAAADI. The CDR3 region has the DNA TGTGCCGCTACTGGACAGGGGGCGAACGAGCAGTACTTC. This codes for CAATGQGANEQYF.

Worth noting for this clonotype: This beta chain is an unintended read in a library built for alpha chains; its size means little. The chain is built from TRBV15 and TRBJ2-5; D is perhaps TRBD2 (5 bases). The CDR3 is made up of 16 amino acids. V was pared by 0 bases and J by 2 bases, with 13 bases between. CDR1 and CDR2 from the germline V gene are LNHNV and YYDKDF (reference sequence). For the CDR3, the DNA is TGTGCCACCAGCAGAGAGAGGACTTTTTTTCAAGAGACCCAGTACTTC. This gives the protein CATSRERTFFQETQYF.

Of note for this clonotype: The library was prepared for alpha chains; this beta chain is a stray read, so its frequency means little. V and J are TRBV4-1 and TRBJ1-5, with unresolved D. Germline V gene lookup returns CDR1 MGHRA and CDR2 YSYEKL. V lost 2 bases, J lost 10 bases, and 12 bases lay in between. The CDR3 runs 13 residues. CDR3 sequence: CASSQPQAGPQHF. CDR3 in DNA: TGCGCCAGCAGCCAACCCCAGGCGGGACCCCAGCATTTT.

About this clonotype: A library prepared for alpha chains yielded this beta chain as an off-target read; its size is of little meaning. The V gene is TRBV20-1, the J gene TRBJ1-2; 7 positions agree with TRBD1. The germline CDR1 and CDR2 sequences are DFQATT and SNEGSKA (reference sequence). Trimming took 0 bases from V and 5 from J; bases not matched to a gene: 12. The CDR3 is made up of 16 amino acids. The CDR3 protein is CSARDRRQGGTYGYTF. CDR3 in DNA: TGCAGTGCTAGAGATCGCCGACAGGGTGGGACGTATGGCTACACCTTC.

About this clonotype itself: This beta chain appears as a stray read in a library generated for alpha chains; its size is not informative. The chain employs TRBV7-2 and TRBJ2-3; possibly TRBD2 for D (6 bases). Germline CDR1 and CDR2: SGHTA and FQGNSA. This CDR3 is 16 amino acids long. Trimming cost V 7 bases and J 5 bases, with 22 bases left between them. The CDR3 DNA reads as TGTGCCAGCACCGAAGGGGCGGGGCCTATGAAAGATACGCAGTATTTT. It codes for CASTEGAGPMKDTQYF.